Shown below are 10 T cell receptor beta chains from a single sample sequenced in a study of T cells in Graves' hyperthyroidism and ophthalmopathy. Amplification targeted TCR beta CDR3 regions from RNA transcripts. When the TCR CDR3 underwent first-round RT-PCR, the HTBI primer set was used. TCRdb reprocessed the multiplex PCR reads with MiXCR, giving one entry per CDR3 protein. The data contain about 52,000 distinct CDR3 sequences, around half of them singletons. The material sequenced was blood. These receptors were obtained from a woman between 45 and 65 years old with Graves' ophthalmopathy.

On this clonotype: The missing conserved phenylalanine or tryptophan at the end of this CDR3 makes a read error likely. Because the CDR3's place on the DNA is in doubt, the DNA is left out and the CDR3 is given as listed by TCRdb. The chain is built from TRBV5-1 and TRBJ1-3. The CDR3 is 12 amino acids in total, end residues counted. Germline V gives CDR1 SGHRS, CDR2 YFSETQ. The CDR3 is CASSLALAGGNI.

A word on this clonotype: The CDR3 ends on some other residue instead of the conserved phenylalanine or tryptophan, so this is likely a read error. This chain joins TRBV20-1 and TRBJ2-3, with TRBD1 matching 9 bases. The CDR3 consists of 13 residues. Germline CDR1 and CDR2: DFQATT and SNEGSKA (reference sequence). J gave up 11 bases and V 3 bases, and 9 bases lay outside the gene matches. The CDR3 bases are TGCAGTGCTAGGGGGACAGGGAGGCACGAGCAGTATTTG. Translation gives CSARGTGRHEQYL.

The count of this clonotype is one. V is TRBV2 and J is TRBJ1-1, with no clear D. The CDR3 totals 13 residues. The V end lost 7 bases, the J end lost 3 bases, and 12 bases lay between the germline ends. The germline gives CDR1 SNHLY, CDR2 FYNNEI. Written as DNA, the CDR3 is TGTGCCAGCACAAGGTGGTGGGACACTGAAGCTTTCTTT. It codes for CASTRWWDTEAFF.

Turning to this clonotype: A much larger clonotype is one base distant, so this may be a read error. This chain connects TRBV5-8 to TRBJ2-1; 10 nucleotides align to TRBD1. Germline V gene lookup returns CDR1 SGHTS and CDR2 YDEGEE. This CDR3 spans 15 amino acids. The chain's CDR3 is CASSLPGQGHHEQSF. The DNA of the CDR3 is TGTGCCAGCAGCTTACCGGGACAGGGGCATCATGAGCAGTCCTTC.

Remarks on this clonotype: This CDR3 fails to terminate in the conserved phenylalanine or tryptophan, so it likely reflects a read error. This CDR3 is CASSSIEGGGAGELFS. In DNA, the CDR3 is TGTGCCAGTAGTAGTATAGAAGGAGGGGGGGCCGGGGAGCTGTTTTCT. The chain has TRBV19 and TRBJ2-2; a weak D match, TRBD2 (7 bases). The CDR3 totals 16 residues. The germline V gene has CDR1 LNHDA and CDR2 SQIVND (reference sequence). V was trimmed by 4 bases and J by 6 bases, leaving 18 bases between them.

In its sample, this clonotype ranks as medium-sized (0.01 to 0.1%). J is TRBJ2-7 and V is TRBV15; 7 bases fit TRBD1. The CDR3 is 14 residues long. Germline V gene data show CDR1 as LNHNV and CDR2 as YYDKDF (reference sequence). J gave up 1 base and V 4 bases, and 4 bases lay outside the gene matches. Here the CDR3 reads CATSNGDRSYEQYF. CDR3 DNA sequence: TGTGCCACCAGCAACGGGGACAGATCCTACGAGCAGTACTTC.

As concerns this clonotype: The germline gene is not matched at one end of the junction; a read error may be the cause. The J gene is TRBJ2-5, the V gene TRBV5-1; TRBD1 is a possible D gene (6 bases). Germline loops: CDR1 SGHRS, CDR2 YFSETQ. The CDR3 is made up of 16 amino acids. The CDR3 DNA is TGTGCCAGCAGCTTGGCCCTGGACAGATTCAGAGAGACCCAGTACTTT. Protein sequence: CASSLALDRFRETQYF. The full variable domain, completed using reference TRBV5-1 and TRBJ2-5, is KAGVTQTPRYLIKTRGQQVTLSCSPISGHRSVSWYQQTPGQGLQFLFEYFSETQRNKGNFPGRFSGRQFSNSRSEMNVSTLELGDSALYLCASSLALDRFRETQYFGPGTRLLVL.

This clonotype was observed many times. CDR3 coding DNA: TGTGCCAGCAGTTTATTGGGTGCCACTGAAGCTTTCTTT. Translation: CASSLLGATEAFF. The chain links TRBV12-3 or TRBV12-4 to TRBJ1-1; D is undetermined. V was clipped by 2 bases and J by 4 bases, with 8 bases between them. CDR3 length equals 13 residues.

This clonotype has at least ten counts. The chain employs TRBV20-1 and TRBJ2-7; weak D call: TRBD1 (7 bases). The CDR3 sequence is 14 residues long. Deletions cut 4 bases from V and 3 bases from J, with 16 bases between. The V gene's germline CDR1 is DFQATT and CDR2 SNEGSKA (reference sequence). The CDR3 coding sequence is TGCAGTGCTACTCAGGGGGGTAGAGGCTACGAGCAGTACTTC. Translated: CSATQGGRGYEQYF.

The rearrangement uses TRBV6-6 and TRBJ1-5; D ambiguous. Trimming removed 6 bases at V and 11 bases at J, with 20 bases between. Germline CDR1 is MNHNY and CDR2 is SVGAGI (reference sequence). This CDR3 region has 14 residues. DNA for the CDR3: TGTGCCAGCAGACGCGAAGAGGGCCAAGAGACCCAGCATTTT. Protein: CASRREEGQETQHF.